Presented here are 8 T cell receptor beta chains from one specimen sequenced in a study of identical twins. TCRdb reprocessed the 5' RACE reads via MiXCR and lists one record per CDR3 protein. The sample consists of 300,000 to 400,000 distinct CDR3 sequences, 9% to 15% of them appearing once. This same sample was also part of a study on yellow fever vaccine responses in identical twins.

The material sequenced was CD8+ T cells sorted from blood. The receptor set was obtained from a woman between 18 and 29 years old in good health.

This clonotype occurred a few times. The chain recombines TRBV5-6 with TRBJ1-5; D gene ambiguous. Trimming pared 0 bases from V and 0 bases from J, leaving 7 bases between. The CDR3 is 15 residues long. Germline CDR1 SGHDT, CDR2 YYEEEE. The CDR3 is CASSLVGYSNQPQHF. CDR3 sequence (DNA): TGTGCCAGCAGCTTGGTCGGGTATAGCAATCAGCCCCAGCATTTT.

Only a few counts were recorded for this clonotype. V gene TRBV2 combines with J gene TRBJ2-7; 8 positions match TRBD2. CDR3 length: 16 amino acids. CDR1 and CDR2 (germline): SNHLY, FYNNEI. Unmatched junction bases numbered 16, after V lost 8 bases and J lost 4 bases. CDR3 bases: TGTGCCAGCCGACCCCCCGGAAGCGGGAGTCCGTACGAGCAGTACTTC. This encodes CASRPPGSGSPYEQYF.

Only a few counts were recorded for this clonotype. This chain joins TRBV28 and TRBJ2-1; D is unclear. This CDR3 contains 14 residues. The V end was cut by 5 bases, the J end by 3 bases, with 11 bases between. Germline assignment: CDR1 MDHEN and CDR2 SYDVKM. Here the CDR3 reads CASSLTPFYNEQFF. The CDR3 DNA follows: TGTGCCAGCAGTCTCACCCCCTTCTACAATGAGCAGTTCTTC.

The J gene is TRBJ1-2, the V gene TRBV4-1; possibly TRBD1 for D (5 bases). Germline CDR1 reads MGHRA; CDR2 reads YSYEKL. The V end was cut by 3 bases, the J end by 8 bases, with 10 bases between. This CDR3 spans 12 amino acids. The CDR3 loop is CASSHGGWGYTF. In nucleotides, the CDR3 is TGCGCCAGCAGCCACGGGGGTTGGGGCTACACCTTC.

V gene TRBV24-1 combines with J gene TRBJ2-5, with 12 nucleotides matching TRBD2. The CDR3 has 21 residues. With V trimmed by 10 bases and J by 5 bases, 28 bases remained unmatched. CDR1 and CDR2 from the germline V gene are KGHDR and SFDVKD. CDR3 in amino acids: CATIGRQGAELAGGPGETQYF. For the CDR3, the DNA is TGTGCCACTATTGGGCGACAGGGGGCCGAGCTAGCGGGGGGGCCAGGGGAGACCCAGTACTTC.

The chain uses TRBV7-8 and TRBJ2-2; D remains ambiguous. The CDR3 has 15 residues. V lost 5 bases to trimming and J lost 6 bases, with 16 bases between them. Germline V gene data show CDR1 as SGHVS and CDR2 as FQNEAQ. Here the CDR3 DNA reads TGTGCCAGCAGCCCCTGGGCAGATGGGGCCGGGGAGCTGTTTTTT. Translation: CASSPWADGAGELFF.

This clonotype was picked up a small number of times. The chain combines TRBV29-1 with TRBJ2-3; D is perhaps TRBD2 (6 bases). Germline-derived CDR1 and CDR2 are SQVTM and ANQGSEA. V lost 2 bases, J lost 0 bases, and 18 bases lay in between. This CDR3 is 17 amino acids long. CDR3: CSVEKEGSGPSTDTQYF. The CDR3 bases are TGCAGCGTTGAAAAGGAGGGCAGCGGACCGAGCACAGATACGCAGTATTTT.

This clonotype occurred a few times. V usage is TRBV28 and J usage is TRBJ2-4; TRBD2 agrees at 10 bases. CDR1 and CDR2 from the germline V gene are MDHEN and SYDVKM. Germline trimming cut 4 bases from V and 0 bases from J; bases unmatched to any gene: 12. The length of the CDR3 is 19 residues. The CDR3 loop reads CASSSDLLLAGVAKNIQYF. For the CDR3, the DNA is TGTGCCAGCAGTTCCGACCTCCTCCTAGCGGGAGTAGCCAAAAACATTCAGTACTTC.